The rows below give T cell receptor beta chains drawn from one sample of a study of CD8 T cells in ankylosing spondylitis. From the 5' RACE reads, TCRdb called clonotypes with MiXCR, one entry per CDR3 protein. The sample lists over 450,000 distinct CDR3 sequences; more than 9.5% were seen once. Material for sequencing was blood, either unsorted or a sorted T cell fraction (not recorded which). Receptors originate from a male donor with ankylosing spondylitis. The CDR3 runs from the conserved cysteine through the conserved F or W. D genes are given only for firm matches. The listing skips clone size in some rows; elsewhere it reads once, few, many or a size class.

DNA: TGTGCCAGCAGTGGAGGACTAGCGGGAGAAAACGAGCAGTACTTC
CDR3: CASSGGLAGENEQYF
size: .
J: TRBJ2-7
D: TRBD2
V: TRBV6-1

DNA: TGTGCCAGCAGCTTAGTAGCGGGAGGCGGGTATGAGCAGTTCTTC
CDR3: CASSLVAGGGYEQFF
size: .
J: TRBJ2-1
D: TRBD2
V: TRBV7-9

DNA: TGCAGTGCTACCCTTCGGGAGTTCGGCACAGATACGCAGTATTTT
CDR3: CSATLREFGTDTQYF
size: few
J: TRBJ2-3
D: .
V: TRBV20-1

DNA: TGCAGTGCTAGAGATCGGATGGGGCTTCAAGAGACCCAGTACTTC
CDR3: CSARDRMGLQETQYF
size: few
J: TRBJ2-5
D: .
V: TRBV20-1

DNA: TGTGCCAGCAGCTCCCCAAGTCGGGGGACCACTGAAGCTTTCTTT
CDR3: CASSSPSRGTTEAFF
size: few
J: TRBJ1-1
D: .
V: TRBV5-4

DNA: TGTGCCAGCAGCTTCCAACAGGTCCACTCTGGAAACACCATATATTTT
CDR3: CASSFQQVHSGNTIYF
size: many
J: TRBJ1-3
D: .
V: TRBV7-9

DNA: TGTGCCACCAGCAGACTGACTAGCGGGAGCCACAATGAGCAGTTCTTC
CDR3: CATSRLTSGSHNEQFF
size: few
J: TRBJ2-1
D: TRBD2
V: TRBV15

DNA: TGTGCCAGCAGCTCCAGCGGGGTCGTACAAGAGACCCAGTACTTC
CDR3: CASSSSGVVQETQYF
size: few
J: TRBJ2-5
D: TRBD2
V: TRBV7-2

DNA: TGTGCCAGCAGCTTGGAGGGACTAGCGGCCAATGAGCAGTTCTTC
CDR3: CASSLEGLAANEQFF
size: few
J: TRBJ2-1
D: TRBD2
V: TRBV11-3

DNA: TGCGCCAGCAGCTTGGCCGAGGGGCTAGCCAAAAACATTCAGTACTTC
CDR3: CASSLAEGLAKNIQYF
size: many
J: TRBJ2-4
D: .
V: TRBV5-1

DNA: TGTGCCAAGGGGGATACAAACAATGAGCAGTTCTTC
CDR3: CAKGDTNNEQFF
size: .
J: TRBJ2-1
D: .
V: TRBV10-3

DNA: TGCGCCAGCAGCTTGGAGGGCGGGCTGGGCACAGATACGCAGTATTTT
CDR3: CASSLEGGLGTDTQYF
size: .
J: TRBJ2-3
D: .
V: TRBV5-1

DNA: TGTGCCAGCAGTTTAATCCGGGACGTCCAAGAGACCCAGTACTTC
CDR3: CASSLIRDVQETQYF
size: many
J: TRBJ2-5
D: .
V: TRBV6-2/TRBV6-3

DNA: TGTGCCAGCAGCACCTTCGTCGGGGGCGGGAGAGAATACTACAATGAGCAGTTCTTC
CDR3: CASSTFVGGGREYYNEQFF
size: few
J: TRBJ2-1
D: .
V: TRBV3-1

DNA: TGTGCCACCAGTCAACCACTAGCGGTAGGAGGAGAGCAGTTCTTC
CDR3: CATSQPLAVGGEQFF
size: many
J: TRBJ2-1
D: TRBD2
V: TRBV24-1

DNA: TGCAGTGCTAGAGACTTCTTTGAGCAGTACTTC
CDR3: CSARDFFEQYF
size: .
J: TRBJ2-7
D: .
V: TRBV20-1

DNA: TGTGCCAGCGGCCCGAACACCGGGGAGCTGTTTTTT
CDR3: CASGPNTGELFF
size: .
J: TRBJ2-2
D: .
V: TRBV6-5

DNA: TGCAGTGCTGGCAGTAGGGGCGGATATCAGCCCCAGCATTTT
CDR3: CSAGSRGGYQPQHF
size: few
J: TRBJ1-5
D: .
V: TRBV20-1

DNA: TGCGCCAGCAGCTTGGGCGGGAACAAAAACATTCAGTACTTC
CDR3: CASSLGGNKNIQYF
size: many
J: TRBJ2-4
D: .
V: TRBV5-1

DNA: TGTGCCACCAGCAGAGATCTAGGGGCGCCCTATGGCTACACCTTC
CDR3: CATSRDLGAPYGYTF
size: .
J: TRBJ1-2
D: .
V: TRBV15

DNA: TGTGCCAGCAGCTTCGCTGGGCCATCCATCCAAGAGACCCAGTACTTC
CDR3: CASSFAGPSIQETQYF
size: .
J: TRBJ2-5
D: .
V: TRBV3-1

DNA: TGCAGTGCTAGAGATCCTAGCGGGAGCGTAGATACGCAGTATTTT
CDR3: CSARDPSGSVDTQYF
size: few
J: TRBJ2-3
D: TRBD2
V: TRBV20-1

DNA: TGTGCCAGCAGCTTTGTTAGCGGGGAGCCGTTGTTTTTT
CDR3: CASSFVSGEPLFF
size: many
J: TRBJ2-2
D: TRBD2
V: TRBV11-2

DNA: TGTGCCAGCAGTTATTTTTACAGGACAGGGCATAGCAATCAGCCCCAGCATTTT
CDR3: CASSYFYRTGHSNQPQHF
size: .
J: TRBJ1-5
D: TRBD1
V: TRBV6-2/TRBV6-3

DNA: TGCAGTGCTCAGACGACTAGTGGAGCTGCCTACAATGAGCAGTTCTTC
CDR3: CSAQTTSGAAYNEQFF
size: few
J: TRBJ2-1
D: .
V: TRBV20-1

DNA: TGCAGCGTTGAAACAGGGGAAGCTGGAAACACCATATATTTT
CDR3: CSVETGEAGNTIYF
size: few
J: TRBJ1-3
D: TRBD1
V: TRBV29-1

DNA: TGCAGTGCTAGAGACCTTGGACAGGGTTGGTACGAGCAGTACTTC
CDR3: CSARDLGQGWYEQYF
size: many
J: TRBJ2-7
D: TRBD1
V: TRBV20-1

DNA: TGTGCCAGCAGTTTCCAAGGTTTTGGGCGCAATGAGCAGTTCTTC
CDR3: CASSFQGFGRNEQFF
size: few
J: TRBJ2-1
D: .
V: TRBV27

DNA: TGTGCCTGGACCCAACGGGGCCTCTATGGCTACACCTTC
CDR3: CAWTQRGLYGYTF
size: .
J: TRBJ1-2
D: .
V: TRBV30

DNA: TGTGCCAGCAGACACCGGACAGCCGATGGCACCGGGGAGCTGTTTTTT
CDR3: CASRHRTADGTGELFF
size: few
J: TRBJ2-2
D: .
V: TRBV5-6

DNA: TGTGCCAGCAGCCGGACCTATCGAGAGAACACTGAAGCTTTCTTT
CDR3: CASSRTYRENTEAFF
size: .
J: TRBJ1-1
D: .
V: TRBV7-9

DNA: TGTGCCAGCAGTCCCATAGGACTAGCTTACCACAATGAGCAGTTCTTC
CDR3: CASSPIGLAYHNEQFF
size: few
J: TRBJ2-1
D: TRBD2
V: TRBV28

DNA: TGTGCCACCAGCAGTGATGACAGGGACAGGGAAAAACTGTTTTTT
CDR3: CATSSDDRDREKLFF
size: few
J: TRBJ1-4
D: TRBD1
V: TRBV15

DNA: TGTGCCAGCAGCCAAGGAACGGTGGGGAAGGGCTACACCTTC
CDR3: CASSQGTVGKGYTF
size: few
J: TRBJ1-2
D: .
V: TRBV3-1

DNA: TGTGCCATCAGCCCTGCCCCGGATGCCGTGGGGACCCAGTACTTC
CDR3: CAISPAPDAVGTQYF
size: many
J: TRBJ2-5
D: .
V: TRBV10-3

DNA: TGCAGCGTCGAACAGGGGACAGAGACCCAGTACTTC
CDR3: CSVEQGTETQYF
size: few
J: TRBJ2-5
D: TRBD1
V: TRBV29-1

DNA: TGCGCCAGCAGCCCCGGCCAACCAGGCACAGATACGCAGTATTTT
CDR3: CASSPGQPGTDTQYF
size: few
J: TRBJ2-3
D: .
V: TRBV5-1

DNA: TGTGCCACCAGCCTAGGGACTCTCCAAGAGACCCAGTACTTC
CDR3: CATSLGTLQETQYF
size: few
J: TRBJ2-5
D: .
V: TRBV15

DNA: TGCGCCAGCAGCCCGACAGGGAACACTGAAGCTTTCTTT
CDR3: CASSPTGNTEAFF
size: many
J: TRBJ1-1
D: .
V: TRBV18

DNA: TGTGCCAGCAGTTCCGTACCGGGACGTAGGGCCGACTCCTACAATGAGCAGTTCTTC
CDR3: CASSSVPGRRADSYNEQFF
size: .
J: TRBJ2-1
D: .
V: TRBV6-2/TRBV6-3

DNA: TGTGCCAGCAGAACTAGACTAGCGGGAGGGATCGATGAGCAGTTCTTC
CDR3: CASRTRLAGGIDEQFF
size: few
J: TRBJ2-1
D: TRBD2
V: TRBV6-1

DNA: TGTGCCAGCAGCCTGGGACAGTCGCGCACCGGGGAGCTGTTTTTT
CDR3: CASSLGQSRTGELFF
size: .
J: TRBJ2-2
D: TRBD1
V: TRBV4-2

DNA: TGTGCTAGTGCCCTCCGTGGAGATACAGATACGCAGTATTTT
CDR3: CASALRGDTDTQYF
size: few
J: TRBJ2-3
D: .
V: TRBV12-5

DNA: TGTGCCAGCAGTTTAACCCCCAGCGGGAGACGCGACAATGAGCAGTTCTTC
CDR3: CASSLTPSGRRDNEQFF
size: few
J: TRBJ2-1
D: TRBD2
V: TRBV12-3/TRBV12-4

DNA: TGTGCCAGCAGCCAAGTGACGGGGCCAAACACCGGGGAGCTGTTTTTT
CDR3: CASSQVTGPNTGELFF
size: many
J: TRBJ2-2
D: .
V: TRBV3-1

DNA: TGCAGTGCTAGAGCGGAAGGGGGTAGCAATCAGCCCCAGCATTTT
CDR3: CSARAEGGSNQPQHF
size: few
J: TRBJ1-5
D: .
V: TRBV20-1

DNA: TGTGCCAGCAGATCCATCGGCGGGAGCTCCTACAATGAGCAGTTCTTC
CDR3: CASRSIGGSSYNEQFF
size: .
J: TRBJ2-1
D: TRBD2
V: TRBV6-2/TRBV6-3

DNA: TGCGCCAGCAGCCCCGGGACTAGCTCATTATACAATGAGCAGTTCTTC
CDR3: CASSPGTSSLYNEQFF
size: few
J: TRBJ2-1
D: TRBD2
V: TRBV5-1

DNA: TGTGCCACCAGTGATCCGACTTCTTCCGATGAGCAGTTCTTC
CDR3: CATSDPTSSDEQFF
size: .
J: TRBJ2-1
D: .
V: TRBV24-1

DNA: TGTGCCACCAGTGACGCGGGACTCCCCTTGGATACGCAGTATTTT
CDR3: CATSDAGLPLDTQYF
size: few
J: TRBJ2-3
D: .
V: TRBV24-1